The rows below give T cell receptor beta chains drawn from one sample of a study of control samples from healthy donors and cancer patients. Sequencing used immunoSEQ multiplex PCR; TCRdb keeps in-frame clones, though not all of them. The sample lists approximately 150,000 clones; nearly 96% were seen once. Sequenced material: blood. The source is a young woman in good health. Each CDR3 is given with its conserved first and last residue. A D gene is named only where the DNA matches it firmly. Size values are once, few and many counts, or a class for expanded clones, and some rows have none.

clone_size	v_call	j_call	d_call	cdr3_aa	cdr3_nt
once	TRBV29-1	TRBJ1-2	-	CSVYGFTEYTF	TGCAGCGTTTACGGGTTCACAGAATACACCTTC
-	TRBV6-5	TRBJ2-5	TRBD2	CASSYELAGALNF	TGTGCCAGCAGTTACGAACTAGCGGGGGCCCTGAACTTC
-	TRBV28	TRBJ2-7	-	CASSTYKYEQYF	TGTGCCAGCAGTACCTACAAATACGAGCAGTACTTC
-	TRBV27	TRBJ1-1	TRBD1	CASSPGTAEAFF	TGTGCCAGCAGCCCCGGGACAGCGGAAGCTTTCTTT
once	TRBV18	TRBJ2-7	TRBD2	CASSPGTSGDPRYEQYF	TGTGCCAGCTCACCAGGGACTAGCGGGGATCCAAGATACGAGCAGTACTTC
-	TRBV25-1	TRBJ2-2	TRBD1	CASVDRGGTGELFF	TGTGCCAGCGTTGACAGGGGTGGGACCGGGGAGCTGTTTTTT
-	TRBV9	TRBJ1-2	-	CASSPRGGRGYGYTF	TGTGCCAGCAGCCCTAGAGGAGGGAGGGGCTATGGCTACACCTTC
-	TRBV6-1	TRBJ2-5	-	CASSEVVLLGDGYF	TGTGCCAGCAGTGAAGTAGTCTTACTTGGGGATGGGTACTTC
-	TRBV7-8	TRBJ2-2	-	CASSWTSNTGELFF	TGTGCCAGCAGCTGGACTTCGAACACCGGGGAGCTGTTTTTT
-	TRBV3-1/TRBV3-2	TRBJ1-1	-	CASSQDGARLNTEAFF	TGTGCCAGCAGCCAAGATGGTGCCAGATTGAACACTGAAGCTTTCTTT
-	TRBV20-1	TRBJ2-5	TRBD2	CSASSGLAGNQETQYF	TGCAGTGCTAGTTCTGGACTAGCGGGGAACCAAGAGACCCAGTACTTC
-	TRBV3-1/TRBV3-2	TRBJ1-2	-	CASSLQRGGYTF	TGTGCCAGCAGCCTCCAGAGGGGTGGCTACACCTTC
-	TRBV6-1	TRBJ1-1	TRBD1	CASSDRGRTEAFF	TGTGCCAGCAGTGACAGGGGGCGGACTGAAGCTTTCTTT
-	TRBV13	TRBJ2-3	TRBD1	CASTKLQGRLNTQYF	TGTGCCAGCACAAAGTTACAGGGGCGACTAAATACGCAGTATTTT
-	TRBV7-9	TRBJ2-1	-	CASSLGSNEQFF	TGTGCCAGCAGCTTAGGAAGTAATGAGCAGTTCTTC
-	TRBV2	TRBJ2-2	TRBD1	CASRGTGGAGELFF	TGTGCCAGCAGGGGGACAGGGGGTGCCGGGGAGCTGTTTTTT
-	TRBV5-4	TRBJ2-2	TRBD1	CASSSRDRAAGELFF	TGTGCCAGCAGCTCCCGGGACAGGGCGGCCGGGGAGCTGTTTTTT
-	TRBV7-9	TRBJ2-6	TRBD2	CASSLPAGGPLGANVLTF	TGTGCCAGCAGCTTACCAGCGGGGGGCCCTCTCGGGGCCAACGTCCTGACTTTC
-	TRBV6-1	TRBJ2-3	-	CASSDQGTDTQYF	TGTGCCAGCAGTGATCAGGGAACAGATACGCAGTATTTT
-	TRBV5-1	TRBJ1-1	TRBD1	CASSPGTANTEAFF	TGCGCCAGCAGCCCCGGGACAGCGAACACTGAAGCTTTCTTT
few	TRBV5-4	TRBJ2-1	-	CASSGGRGPNEQFF	TGTGCCAGCAGTGGGGGGCGCGGGCCCAATGAGCAGTTCTTC
-	TRBV6-4	TRBJ1-3	-	CASSLQITSGNTIYF	TGTGCCAGCAGTTTACAGATTACCTCTGGAAACACCATATATTTT
-	TRBV29-1	TRBJ2-7	TRBD1	CSVRQGGGQYF	TGCAGCGTCCGACAGGGGGGAGGGCAGTACTTC
-	TRBV5-1	TRBJ1-5	TRBD1	CASSLGYGDSSNQPQHF	TGCGCCAGCAGCTTGGGCTACGGGGACAGTAGCAATCAGCCCCAGCATTTT